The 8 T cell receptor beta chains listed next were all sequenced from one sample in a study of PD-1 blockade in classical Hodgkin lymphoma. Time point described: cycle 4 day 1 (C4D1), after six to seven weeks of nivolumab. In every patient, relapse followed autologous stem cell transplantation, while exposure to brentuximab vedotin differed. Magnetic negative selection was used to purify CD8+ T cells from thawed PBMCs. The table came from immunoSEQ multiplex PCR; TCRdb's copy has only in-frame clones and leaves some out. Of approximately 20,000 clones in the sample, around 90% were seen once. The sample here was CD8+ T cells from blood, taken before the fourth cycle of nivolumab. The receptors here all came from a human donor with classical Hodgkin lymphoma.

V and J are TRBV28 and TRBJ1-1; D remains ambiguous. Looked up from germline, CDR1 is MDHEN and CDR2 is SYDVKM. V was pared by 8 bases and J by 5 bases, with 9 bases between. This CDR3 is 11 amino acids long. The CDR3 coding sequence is TGTGCCAGCGTGAGGGAAACTGAAGCTTTCTTT. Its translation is CASVRETEAFF.

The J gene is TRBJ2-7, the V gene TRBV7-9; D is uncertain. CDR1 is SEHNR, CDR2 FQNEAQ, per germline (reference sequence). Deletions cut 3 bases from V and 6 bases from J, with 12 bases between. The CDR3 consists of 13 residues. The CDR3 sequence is CASSLLPQREQYF. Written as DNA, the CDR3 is TGTGCCAGCAGCTTGCTTCCCCAGCGCGAGCAGTACTTC.

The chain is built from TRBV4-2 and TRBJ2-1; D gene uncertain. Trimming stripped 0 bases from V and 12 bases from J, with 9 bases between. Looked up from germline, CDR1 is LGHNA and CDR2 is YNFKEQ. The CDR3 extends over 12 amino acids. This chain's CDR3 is CASSQEGTRQFF. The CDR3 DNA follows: TGTGCCAGCAGCCAAGAAGGTACGCGGCAGTTCTTC.

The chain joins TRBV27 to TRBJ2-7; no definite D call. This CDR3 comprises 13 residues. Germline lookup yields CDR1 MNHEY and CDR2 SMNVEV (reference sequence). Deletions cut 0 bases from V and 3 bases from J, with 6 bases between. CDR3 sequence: CASSLSVNYEQYF. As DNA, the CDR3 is TGTGCCAGCAGTTTATCGGTGAACTACGAGCAGTACTTC.

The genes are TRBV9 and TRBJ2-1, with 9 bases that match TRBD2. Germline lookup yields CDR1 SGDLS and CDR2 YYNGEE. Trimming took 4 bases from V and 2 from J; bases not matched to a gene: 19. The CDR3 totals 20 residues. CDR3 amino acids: CASSTPLELLAGNAYNEQFF. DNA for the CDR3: TGTGCCAGCAGCACCCCCCTCGAACTCCTAGCGGGAAATGCCTACAATGAGCAGTTCTTC.

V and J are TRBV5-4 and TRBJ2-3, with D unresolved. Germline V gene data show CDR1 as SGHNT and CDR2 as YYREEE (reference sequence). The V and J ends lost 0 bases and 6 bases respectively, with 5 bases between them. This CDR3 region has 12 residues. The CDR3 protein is CASSLDEDTQYF. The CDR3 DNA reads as TGTGCCAGCAGCTTGGATGAGGATACGCAGTATTTT.

The CDR3 nucleotides are TGTGCCAGCAGTGAATGGGTAGGTCCGATCTACGAGCAGTACTTC. Translated: CASSEWVGPIYEQYF. V is TRBV6-1 and J is TRBJ2-7, with D uncertain. Deletions cut 2 bases from V and 3 bases from J, with 14 bases between. The CDR3 sequence is 15 residues long. Germline V gene sequence: CDR1 MNHNS, CDR2 SASEGT.

Here the CDR3 reads CASNPLALGDEQFF. The CDR3 DNA reads as TGTGCCAGCAATCCGCTGGCCCTGGGAGATGAGCAGTTCTTC. The V and J genes are TRBV6-6 and TRBJ2-1; D perhaps matches TRBD2 (5 bases). This CDR3 comprises 14 residues. The germline CDR1 and CDR2 sequences are MNHNY and SVGAGI (reference sequence). Deletions cut 7 bases from V and 8 bases from J, with 18 bases between.